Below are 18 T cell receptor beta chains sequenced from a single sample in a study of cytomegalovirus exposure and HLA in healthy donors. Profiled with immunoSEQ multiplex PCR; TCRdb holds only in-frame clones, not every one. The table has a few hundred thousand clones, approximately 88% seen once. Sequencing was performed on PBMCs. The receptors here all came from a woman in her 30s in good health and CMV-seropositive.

CDR3: CAWSGKGNQPQHF. CDR3 nucleotides: TGTGCCTGGAGTGGTAAGGGCAATCAGCCCCAGCATTTT. The chain combines TRBV30 with TRBJ1-5, with D unresolved. Looked up from germline, CDR1 is GTSNPN and CDR2 is SVGIG (reference sequence). Trimming pared 1 base from V and 2 bases from J, leaving 6 bases between. The length of the CDR3 is 13 residues.

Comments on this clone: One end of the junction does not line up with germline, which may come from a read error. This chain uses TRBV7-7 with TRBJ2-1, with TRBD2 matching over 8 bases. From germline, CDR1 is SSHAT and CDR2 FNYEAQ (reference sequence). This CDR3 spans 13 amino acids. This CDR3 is CASSEGLANEQFF. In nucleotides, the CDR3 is TGTGCTAGCAGCGAAGGACTAGCCAATGAGCAGTTCTTC.

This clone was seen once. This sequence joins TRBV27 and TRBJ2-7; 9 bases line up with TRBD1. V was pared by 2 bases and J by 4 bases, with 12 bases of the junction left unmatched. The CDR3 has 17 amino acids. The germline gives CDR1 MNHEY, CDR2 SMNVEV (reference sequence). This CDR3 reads CASSLGNRGTGLYEQYF. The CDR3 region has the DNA TGTGCCAGCAGTTTAGGTAATCGCGGGACAGGGTTGTACGAGCAGTACTTC.

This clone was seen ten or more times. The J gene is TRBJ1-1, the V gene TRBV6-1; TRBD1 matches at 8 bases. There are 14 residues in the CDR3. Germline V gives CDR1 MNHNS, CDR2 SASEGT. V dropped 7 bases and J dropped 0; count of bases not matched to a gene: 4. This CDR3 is CASTVTGVNTEAFF. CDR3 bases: TGTGCCAGCACTGTGACAGGGGTGAACACTGAAGCTTTCTTT.

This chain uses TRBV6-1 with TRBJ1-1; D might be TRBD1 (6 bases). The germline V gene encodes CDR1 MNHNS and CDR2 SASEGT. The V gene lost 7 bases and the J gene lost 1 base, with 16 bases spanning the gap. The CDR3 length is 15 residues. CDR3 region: CASITEGGRNTEAFF. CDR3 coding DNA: TGTGCCAGCATTACGGAGGGGGGAAGGAACACTGAAGCTTTCTTT.

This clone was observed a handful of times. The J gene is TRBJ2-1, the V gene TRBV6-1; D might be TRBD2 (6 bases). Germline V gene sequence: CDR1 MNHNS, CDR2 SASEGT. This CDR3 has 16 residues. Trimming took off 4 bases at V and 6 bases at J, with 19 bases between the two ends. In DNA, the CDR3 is TGTGCCAGCAGTGGGGTGGGGACTCTCTTTTCCAATGAGCAGTTCTTC. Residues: CASSGVGTLFSNEQFF.

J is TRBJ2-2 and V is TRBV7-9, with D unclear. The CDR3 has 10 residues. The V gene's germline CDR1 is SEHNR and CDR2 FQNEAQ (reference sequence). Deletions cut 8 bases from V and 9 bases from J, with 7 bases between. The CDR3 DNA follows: TGTGCCAGCGCACTCAGGGAGCTGTTTTTT. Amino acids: CASALRELFF.

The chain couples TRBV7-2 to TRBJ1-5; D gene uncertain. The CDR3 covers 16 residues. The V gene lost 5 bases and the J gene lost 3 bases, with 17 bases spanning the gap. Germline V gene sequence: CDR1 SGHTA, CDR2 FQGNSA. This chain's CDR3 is CASSLSAMGFNQPQHF. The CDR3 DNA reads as TGTGCCAGCAGCCTCTCAGCGATGGGATTCAATCAGCCCCAGCATTTT. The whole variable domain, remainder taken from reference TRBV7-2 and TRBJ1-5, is GAGVSQSPSNKVTEKGKDVELRCDPISGHTALYWYRQSLGQGLEFLIYFQGNSAPDKSGLPSDRFSAERTGGSVSTLTIQRTQQEDSAVYLCASSLSAMGFNQPQHFGDGTRLSIL.

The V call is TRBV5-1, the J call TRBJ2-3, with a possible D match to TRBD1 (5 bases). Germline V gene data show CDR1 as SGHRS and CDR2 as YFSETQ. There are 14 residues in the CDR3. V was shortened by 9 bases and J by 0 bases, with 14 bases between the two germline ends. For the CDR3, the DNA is TGCGCCACAAATTCAGGGTTTAGCACAGATACGCAGTATTTT. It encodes CATNSGFSTDTQYF.

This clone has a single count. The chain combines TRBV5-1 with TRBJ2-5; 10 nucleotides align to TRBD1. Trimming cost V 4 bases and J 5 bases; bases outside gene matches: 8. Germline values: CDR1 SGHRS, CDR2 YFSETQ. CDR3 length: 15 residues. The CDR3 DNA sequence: TGCGCCAGCAGCGAAGGGACAGGGGTCGGGGAGACCCAGTACTTC. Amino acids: CASSEGTGVGETQYF.

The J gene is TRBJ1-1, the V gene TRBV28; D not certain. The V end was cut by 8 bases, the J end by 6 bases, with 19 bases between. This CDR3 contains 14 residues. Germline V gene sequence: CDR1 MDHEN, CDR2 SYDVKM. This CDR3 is CASRPPAILPEAFF. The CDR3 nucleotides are TGTGCCAGCCGCCCCCCCGCCATACTCCCTGAAGCTTTCTTT.

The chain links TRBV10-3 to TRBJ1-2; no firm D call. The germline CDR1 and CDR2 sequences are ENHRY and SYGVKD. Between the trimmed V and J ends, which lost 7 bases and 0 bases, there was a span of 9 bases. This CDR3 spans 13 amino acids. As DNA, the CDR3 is TGTGCCATCACTAGCGGAGCTAACTATGGCTACACCTTC. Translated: CAITSGANYGYTF.

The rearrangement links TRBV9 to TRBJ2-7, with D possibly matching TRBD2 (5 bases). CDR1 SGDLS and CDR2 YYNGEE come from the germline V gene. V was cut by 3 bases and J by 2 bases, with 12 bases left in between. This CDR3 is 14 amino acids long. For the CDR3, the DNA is TGTGCCAGCAGCGCGGACTGGGGAGCCTACGAGCAGTACTTC. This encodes CASSADWGAYEQYF.

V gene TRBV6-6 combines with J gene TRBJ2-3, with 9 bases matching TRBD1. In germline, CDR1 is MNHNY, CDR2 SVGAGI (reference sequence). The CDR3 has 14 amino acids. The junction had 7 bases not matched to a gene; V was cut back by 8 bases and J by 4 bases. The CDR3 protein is CASETGGDSDTQYF. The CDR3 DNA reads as TGTGCCAGCGAAACAGGGGGCGATTCAGATACGCAGTATTTT.

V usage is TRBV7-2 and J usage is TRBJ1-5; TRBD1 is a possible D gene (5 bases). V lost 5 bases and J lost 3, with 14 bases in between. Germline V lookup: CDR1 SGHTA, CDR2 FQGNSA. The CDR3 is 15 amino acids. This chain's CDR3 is CASSTRQLSNQPQHF. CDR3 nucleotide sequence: TGTGCCAGCAGCACCCGACAGCTATCCAATCAGCCCCAGCATTTT. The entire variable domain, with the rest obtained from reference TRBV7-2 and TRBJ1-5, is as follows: GAGVSQSPSNKVTEKGKDVELRCDPISGHTALYWYRQSLGQGLEFLIYFQGNSAPDKSGLPSDRFSAERTGGSVSTLTIQRTQQEDSAVYLCASSTRQLSNQPQHFGDGTRLSIL.

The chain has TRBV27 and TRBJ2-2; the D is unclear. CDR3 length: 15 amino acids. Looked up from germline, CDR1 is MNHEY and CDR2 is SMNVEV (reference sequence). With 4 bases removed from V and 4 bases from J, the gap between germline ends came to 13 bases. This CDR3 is CASSSSIAATGELFF. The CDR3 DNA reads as TGTGCCAGCAGTTCATCTATTGCGGCCACCGGGGAGCTGTTTTTT.

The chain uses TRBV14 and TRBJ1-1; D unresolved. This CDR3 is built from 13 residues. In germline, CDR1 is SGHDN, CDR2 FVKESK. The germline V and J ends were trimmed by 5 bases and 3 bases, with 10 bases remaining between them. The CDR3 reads CASSYGLYTEAFF. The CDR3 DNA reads TGTGCCAGCAGCTACGGACTGTACACTGAAGCTTTCTTT.

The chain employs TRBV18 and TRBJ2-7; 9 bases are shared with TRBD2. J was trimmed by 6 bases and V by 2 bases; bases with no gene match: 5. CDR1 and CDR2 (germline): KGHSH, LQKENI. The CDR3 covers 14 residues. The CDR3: CASSPIAGVGEQYF. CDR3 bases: TGTGCCAGCTCACCAATAGCGGGAGTGGGCGAGCAGTACTTC.